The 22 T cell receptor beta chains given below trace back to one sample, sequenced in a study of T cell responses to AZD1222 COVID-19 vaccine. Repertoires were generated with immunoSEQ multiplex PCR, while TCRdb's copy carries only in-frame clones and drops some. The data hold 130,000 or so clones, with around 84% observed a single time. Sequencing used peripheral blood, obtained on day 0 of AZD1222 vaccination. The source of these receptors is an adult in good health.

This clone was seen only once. The CDR3 loop is CASSQGQRWEKLFF. CDR3 sequence (DNA): TGTGCCAGCAGCCAGGGACAGAGATGGGAAAAACTGTTTTTT. This chain uses TRBV13 with TRBJ1-4; 7 nucleotides align to TRBD1. V lost 5 bases, J lost 8 bases, and 8 bases stayed unmatched. The CDR3 extends over 14 amino acids. Germline V lookup: CDR1 PRHDT, CDR2 FYEKMQ (reference sequence).

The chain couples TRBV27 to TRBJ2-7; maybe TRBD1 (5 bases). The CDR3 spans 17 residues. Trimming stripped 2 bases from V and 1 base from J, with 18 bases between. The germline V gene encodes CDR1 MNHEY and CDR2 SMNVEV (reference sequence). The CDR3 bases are TGTGCCAGCAGTTTAAGGGGTGCAGGGCCCCTTTCCTACGAGCAGTACTTC. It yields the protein CASSLRGAGPLSYEQYF.

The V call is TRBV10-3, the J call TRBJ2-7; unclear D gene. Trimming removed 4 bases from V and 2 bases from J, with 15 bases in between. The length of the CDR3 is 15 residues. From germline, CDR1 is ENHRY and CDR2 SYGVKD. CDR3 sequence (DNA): TGTGCCATCAGTGGATCTACAAGGGCAGCCTACGAGCAGTACTTC. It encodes CAISGSTRAAYEQYF.

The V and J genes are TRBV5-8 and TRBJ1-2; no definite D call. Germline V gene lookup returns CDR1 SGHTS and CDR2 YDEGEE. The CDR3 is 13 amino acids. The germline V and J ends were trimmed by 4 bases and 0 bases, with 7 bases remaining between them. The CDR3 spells CASSRTANYGYTF. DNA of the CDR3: TGTGCCAGCAGCCGCACGGCTAACTATGGCTACACCTTC. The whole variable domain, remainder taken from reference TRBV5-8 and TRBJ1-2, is EAGVTQSPTHLIKTRGQQATLRCSPISGHTSVYWYQQALGLGLQFLLWYDEGEERNRGNFPPRFSGRQFPNYSSELNVNALELEDSALYLCASSRTANYGYTFGSGTRLTVV.

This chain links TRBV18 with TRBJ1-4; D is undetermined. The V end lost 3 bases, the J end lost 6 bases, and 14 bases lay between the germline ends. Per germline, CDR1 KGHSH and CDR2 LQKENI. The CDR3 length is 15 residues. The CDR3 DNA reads TGTGCCAGCTCACCGGCGTTAGGAGGAGATGAAAAACTGTTTTTT. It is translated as CASSPALGGDEKLFF.

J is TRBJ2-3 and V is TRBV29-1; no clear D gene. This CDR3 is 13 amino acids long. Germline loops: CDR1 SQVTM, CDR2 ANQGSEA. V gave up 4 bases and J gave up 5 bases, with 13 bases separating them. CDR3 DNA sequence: TGCAGCGTTGGGTTAACAGCCAGAGATACGCAGTATTTT. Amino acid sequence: CSVGLTARDTQYF.

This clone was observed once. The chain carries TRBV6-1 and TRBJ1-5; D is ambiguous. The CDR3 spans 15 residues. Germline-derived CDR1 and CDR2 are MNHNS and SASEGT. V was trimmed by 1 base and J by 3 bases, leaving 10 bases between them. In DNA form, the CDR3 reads TGTGCCAGCAGTGAAGGCACAGCTTTCAATCAGCCCCAGCATTTT. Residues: CASSEGTAFNQPQHF.

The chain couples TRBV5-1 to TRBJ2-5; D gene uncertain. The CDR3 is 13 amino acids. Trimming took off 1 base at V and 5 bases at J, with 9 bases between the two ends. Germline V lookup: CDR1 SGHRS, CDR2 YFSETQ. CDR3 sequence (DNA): TGCGCCAGCAGCTTGTATATCGGGGAGACCCAGTACTTC. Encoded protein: CASSLYIGETQYF.

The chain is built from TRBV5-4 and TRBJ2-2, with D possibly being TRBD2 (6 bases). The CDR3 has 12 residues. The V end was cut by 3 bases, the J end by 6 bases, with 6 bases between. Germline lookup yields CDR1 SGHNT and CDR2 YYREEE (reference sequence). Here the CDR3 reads CASSSGAGELFF. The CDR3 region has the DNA TGTGCCAGCAGCTCGGGGGCCGGGGAGCTGTTTTTT. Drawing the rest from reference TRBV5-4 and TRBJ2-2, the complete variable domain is ETGVTQSPTHLIKTRGQQVTLRCSSQSGHNTVSWYQQALGQGPQFIFQYYREEENGRGNFPPRFSGLQFPNYSSELNVNALELDDSALYLCASSSGAGELFFGEGSRLTVL.

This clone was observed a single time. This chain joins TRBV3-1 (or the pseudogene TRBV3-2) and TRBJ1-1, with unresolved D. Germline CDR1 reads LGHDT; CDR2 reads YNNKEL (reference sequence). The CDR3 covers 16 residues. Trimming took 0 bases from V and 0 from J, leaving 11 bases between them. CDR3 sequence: CASSQDVATMNTEAFF. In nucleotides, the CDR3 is TGTGCCAGCAGCCAAGACGTCGCGACCATGAACACTGAAGCTTTCTTT.

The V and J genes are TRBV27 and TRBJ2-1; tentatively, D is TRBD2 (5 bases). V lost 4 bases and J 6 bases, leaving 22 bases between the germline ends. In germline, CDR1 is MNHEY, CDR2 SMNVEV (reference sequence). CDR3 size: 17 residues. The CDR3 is CASSSYLSASKSNEQFF. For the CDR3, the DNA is TGTGCCAGCAGTTCTTACCTTAGCGCTAGTAAGTCCAATGAGCAGTTCTTC.

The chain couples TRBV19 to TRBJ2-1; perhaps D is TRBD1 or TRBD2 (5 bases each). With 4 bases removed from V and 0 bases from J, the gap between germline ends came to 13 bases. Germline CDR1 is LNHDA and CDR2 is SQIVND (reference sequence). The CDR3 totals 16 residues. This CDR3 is CASSTAAGSSYNEQFF. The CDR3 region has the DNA TGTGCCAGTAGTACCGCCGCAGGGAGCTCCTACAATGAGCAGTTCTTC.

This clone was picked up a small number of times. The CDR3 DNA reads TGTGCCAGCTCACTGTGGGAAGGGGACTCCTACAATGAGCAGTTCTTC. It translates to CASSLWEGDSYNEQFF. This chain connects TRBV18 to TRBJ2-1, with D possibly being TRBD1 (5 bases). Per germline, CDR1 KGHSH and CDR2 LQKENI. The CDR3 consists of 16 residues. V dropped 4 bases and J dropped 0 bases, with 13 bases sitting between them.

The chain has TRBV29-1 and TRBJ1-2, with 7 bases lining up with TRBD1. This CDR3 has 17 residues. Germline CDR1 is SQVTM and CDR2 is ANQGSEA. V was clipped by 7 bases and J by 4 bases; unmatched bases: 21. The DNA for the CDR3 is TGCAGCGACATTACGCGACTACGGGACAGTGGAAGCTATGGCTACACCTTC. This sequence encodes CSDITRLRDSGSYGYTF.

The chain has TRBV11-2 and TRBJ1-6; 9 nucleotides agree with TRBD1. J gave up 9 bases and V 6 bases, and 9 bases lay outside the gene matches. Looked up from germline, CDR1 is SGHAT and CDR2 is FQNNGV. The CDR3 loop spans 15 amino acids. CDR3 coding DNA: TGTGCCAGCAGATTACAGGGGGCGCGGATTTCACCCCTCCACTTT. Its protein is CASRLQGARISPLHF. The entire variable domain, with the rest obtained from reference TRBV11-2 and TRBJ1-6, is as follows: EAGVAQSPRYKIIEKRQSVAFWCNPISGHATLYWYQQILGQGPKLLIQFQNNGVVDDSQLPKDRFSAERLKGVDSTLKIQPAKLEDSAVYLCASRLQGARISPLHFGNGTRLTVT.

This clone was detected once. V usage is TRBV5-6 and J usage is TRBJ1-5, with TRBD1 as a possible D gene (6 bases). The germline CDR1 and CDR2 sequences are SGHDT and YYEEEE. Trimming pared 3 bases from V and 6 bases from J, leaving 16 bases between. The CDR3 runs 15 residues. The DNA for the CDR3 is TGTGCCAGCAGCTCCGGAGGGGGGCTGGGTCAGCCCCAGCATTTT. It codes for CASSSGGGLGQPQHF.

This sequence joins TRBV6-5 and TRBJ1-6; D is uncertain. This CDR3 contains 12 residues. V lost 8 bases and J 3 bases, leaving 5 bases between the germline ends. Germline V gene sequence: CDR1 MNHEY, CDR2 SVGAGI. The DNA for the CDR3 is TGTGCCAGCCAAGACTATAATTCACCCCTCCACTTT. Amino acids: CASQDYNSPLHF.

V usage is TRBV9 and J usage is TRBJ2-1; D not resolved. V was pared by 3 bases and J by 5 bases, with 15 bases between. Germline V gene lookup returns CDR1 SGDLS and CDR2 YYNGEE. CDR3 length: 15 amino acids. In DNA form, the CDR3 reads TGTGCCAGCAGCGGCCGAAGCAAATACGACAATGAGCAGTTCTTC. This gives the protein CASSGRSKYDNEQFF.

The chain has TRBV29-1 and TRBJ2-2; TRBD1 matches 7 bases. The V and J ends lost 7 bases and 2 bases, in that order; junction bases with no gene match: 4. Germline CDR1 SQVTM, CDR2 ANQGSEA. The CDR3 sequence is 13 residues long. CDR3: CSGRDSNTGELFF. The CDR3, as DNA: TGCAGCGGCCGGGACAGTAACACCGGGGAGCTGTTTTTT.

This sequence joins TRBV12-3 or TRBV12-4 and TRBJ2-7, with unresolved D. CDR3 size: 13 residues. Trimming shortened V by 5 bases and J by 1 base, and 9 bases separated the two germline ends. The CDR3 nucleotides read TGTGCCAGCAGTGGGCACCCTTCCTACGAGCAGTACTTC. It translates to CASSGHPSYEQYF.

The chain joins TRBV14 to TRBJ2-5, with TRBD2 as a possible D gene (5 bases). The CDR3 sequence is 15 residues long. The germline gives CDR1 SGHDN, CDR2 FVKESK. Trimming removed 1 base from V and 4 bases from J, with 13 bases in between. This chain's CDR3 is CASSQGRGSLETQYF. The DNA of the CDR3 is TGTGCCAGCAGCCAAGGAAGAGGGTCGTTAGAGACCCAGTACTTC.

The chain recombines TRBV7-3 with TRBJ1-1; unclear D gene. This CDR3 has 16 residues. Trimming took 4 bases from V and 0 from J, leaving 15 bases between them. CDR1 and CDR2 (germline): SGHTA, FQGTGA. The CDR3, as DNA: TGTGCCAGCAGCTCGATAATTAACCGCGTGAACACTGAAGCTTTCTTT. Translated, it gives CASSSIINRVNTEAFF.